The 2 T cell receptor beta chains given below trace back to one sample, sequenced in a study of blood T cell repertoires in COVID-19 (TCRdb year 2020). The library was produced with the immunoSEQ multiplex PCR assay. Not all clones reach the TCRdb copy of this immuneACCESS table, which keeps in-frame sequences only. Checked studies attribute under half of the gap to unresolved V genes and leave the rest unexplained. The sample table contains about 250,000 clones; only one count was recorded for 75% to 85% of them. The ten most abundant clones make up 4% to 6% of the sample. The sequenced sample was peripheral blood. The receptors were sampled from a man in his fifties or sixties with active or convalescent COVID-19.

The chain uses TRBV10-3 and TRBJ1-4; no definite D call. Germline assignment: CDR1 ENHRY and CDR2 SYGVKD. The CDR3 is 18 residues long. The V end was cut by 0 bases, the J end by 0 bases, with 14 bases between. CDR3 nucleotide sequence: TGTGCCATCAGTGAGTCTCGGACTGAAGTTGCAACTAATGAAAAACTGTTTTTT. As protein: CAISESRTEVATNEKLFF.

This clone is a singleton in its sample. The rearrangement uses TRBV2 and TRBJ2-7; 9 bases align to TRBD1. The germline CDR1 and CDR2 sequences are SNHLY and FYNNEI. V lost 6 bases to trimming and J lost 5 bases; unmatched junction nucleotides: 14. CDR3 length: 16 residues. This chain's CDR3 is CASRELTGGSLDEQYF. DNA for the CDR3: TGTGCCAGCAGGGAATTAACAGGGGGCAGCTTGGACGAGCAGTACTTC.